A single sample gave rise to the 3 T cell receptor beta chains below, sequenced in a study. From the 5' RACE reads, TCRdb called clonotypes with MiXCR, one entry per CDR3 protein. The profile shows 13,000 or so distinct CDR3 sequences, more than 20% of them singletons. The source material was naive CD4+ T cells sorted from blood. Subset described: naive CD4+ T cells, CD4+CD45RA+CD25-. These receptors all come from a female donor with breast cancer.

There are a few counts of this clonotype. The CDR3 reads CASSDLDEQFF. The CDR3 coding sequence is TGTGCCAGCAGTGATTTGGATGAGCAGTTCTTC. V and J are TRBV2 and TRBJ2-1; no clear D gene. Deletions cut 3 bases from V and 8 bases from J, with 5 bases between. The CDR3 consists of 11 residues. Germline V lookup: CDR1 SNHLY, CDR2 FYNNEI.

This clonotype is labeled medium-sized. This chain links TRBV20-1 with TRBJ2-2; D ambiguous. This CDR3 comprises 14 residues. Trimming took off 2 bases at V and 7 bases at J, with 14 bases between the two ends. CDR1 is DFQATT, CDR2 SNEGSKA, per germline (reference sequence). CDR3 sequence (DNA): TGCAGTGCTAGACTCCCCTCGCATGACGGGGAGCTGTTTTTT. It translates to CSARLPSHDGELFF.

A note on this clonotype: A much larger clone differs by one base, so this may be a read error. This rearrangement joins TRBV5-1 to TRBJ2-2, with D unclear. The CDR3 sequence is 13 residues long. Germline CDR1 SGHRS, CDR2 YFSETQ. CDR3: CASSFSDTRELFF. The CDR3 bases are TGCGCCAGCAGCTTCTCAGACACCCGGGAGCTGTTTTTT.